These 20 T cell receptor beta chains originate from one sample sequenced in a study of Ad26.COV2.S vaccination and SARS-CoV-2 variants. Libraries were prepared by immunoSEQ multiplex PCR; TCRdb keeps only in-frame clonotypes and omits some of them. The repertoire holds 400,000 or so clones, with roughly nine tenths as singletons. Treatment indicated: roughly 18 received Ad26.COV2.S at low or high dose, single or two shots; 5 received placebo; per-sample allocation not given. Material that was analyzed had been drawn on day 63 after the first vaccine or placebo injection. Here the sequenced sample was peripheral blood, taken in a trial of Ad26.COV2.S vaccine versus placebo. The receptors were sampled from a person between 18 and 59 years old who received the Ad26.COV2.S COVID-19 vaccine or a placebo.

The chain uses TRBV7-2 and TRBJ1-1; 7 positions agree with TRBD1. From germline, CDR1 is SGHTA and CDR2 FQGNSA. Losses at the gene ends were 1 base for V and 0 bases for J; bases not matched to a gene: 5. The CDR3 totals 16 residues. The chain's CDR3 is CASSLEQGQLNTEAFF. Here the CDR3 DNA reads TGTGCCAGCAGCTTAGAGCAGGGACAGCTGAACACTGAAGCTTTCTTT.

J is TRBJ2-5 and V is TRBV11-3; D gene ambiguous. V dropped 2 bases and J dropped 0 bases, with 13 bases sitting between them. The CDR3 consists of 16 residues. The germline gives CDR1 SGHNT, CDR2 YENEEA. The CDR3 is CASSLCWPRYQETQYF. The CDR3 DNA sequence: TGTGCCAGCAGCTTATGTTGGCCCAGGTACCAAGAGACCCAGTACTTC.

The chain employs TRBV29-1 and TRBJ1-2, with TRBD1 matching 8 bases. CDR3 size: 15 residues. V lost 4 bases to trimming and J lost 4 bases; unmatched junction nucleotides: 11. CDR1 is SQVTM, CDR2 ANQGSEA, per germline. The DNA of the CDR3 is TGCAGCGTTGGGGCCGCAGGGGGCGAACCCTATGGCTACACCTTC. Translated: CSVGAAGGEPYGYTF.

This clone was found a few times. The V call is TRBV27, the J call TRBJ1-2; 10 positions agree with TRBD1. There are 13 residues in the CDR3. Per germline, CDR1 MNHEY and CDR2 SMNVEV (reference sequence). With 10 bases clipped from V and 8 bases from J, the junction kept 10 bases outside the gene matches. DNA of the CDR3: TGTGCCACCAGAAGACAGGGGGCGCAGGGCTACACCTTC. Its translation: CATRRQGAQGYTF.

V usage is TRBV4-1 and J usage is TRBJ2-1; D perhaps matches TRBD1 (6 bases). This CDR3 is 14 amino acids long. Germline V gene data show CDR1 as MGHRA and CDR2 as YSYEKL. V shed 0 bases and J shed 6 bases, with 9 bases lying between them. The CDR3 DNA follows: TGCGCCAGCAGCCAAGATAGAGGGGGCAATGAGCAGTTCTTC. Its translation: CASSQDRGGNEQFF.

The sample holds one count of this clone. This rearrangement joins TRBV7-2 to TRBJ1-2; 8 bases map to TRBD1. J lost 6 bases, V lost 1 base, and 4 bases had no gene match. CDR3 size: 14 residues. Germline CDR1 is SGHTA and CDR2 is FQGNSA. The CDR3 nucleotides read TGTGCCAGCAGCTTAGACGGCAGGGGGCATGGCTACACCTTC. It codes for CASSLDGRGHGYTF.

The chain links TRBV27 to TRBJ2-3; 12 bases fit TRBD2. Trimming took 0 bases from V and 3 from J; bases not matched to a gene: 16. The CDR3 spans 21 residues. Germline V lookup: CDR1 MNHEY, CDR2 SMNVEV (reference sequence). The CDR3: CASSLSFLAGGAPFSTDTQYF. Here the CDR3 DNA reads TGTGCCAGCAGTTTATCTTTCCTAGCGGGGGGGGCACCTTTCTCAACAGATACGCAGTATTTT.

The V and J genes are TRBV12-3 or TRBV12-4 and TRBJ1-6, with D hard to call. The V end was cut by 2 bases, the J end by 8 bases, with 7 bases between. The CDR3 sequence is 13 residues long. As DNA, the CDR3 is TGTGCCAGCAGTTTAAAGGCGTATTCACCCCTCCACTTT. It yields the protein CASSLKAYSPLHF.

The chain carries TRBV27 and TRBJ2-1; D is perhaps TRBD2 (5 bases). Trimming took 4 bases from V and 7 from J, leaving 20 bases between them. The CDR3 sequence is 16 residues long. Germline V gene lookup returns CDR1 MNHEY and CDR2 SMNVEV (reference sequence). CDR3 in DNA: TGTGCCAGCAGTTCGTTGGGAGCGCTCCCTGGGAATGAGCAGTTCTTC. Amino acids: CASSSLGALPGNEQFF.

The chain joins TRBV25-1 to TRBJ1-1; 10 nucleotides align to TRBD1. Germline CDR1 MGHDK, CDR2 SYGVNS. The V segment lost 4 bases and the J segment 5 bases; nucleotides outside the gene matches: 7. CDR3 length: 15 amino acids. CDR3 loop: CASSVRQGARTEAFF. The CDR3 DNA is TGTGCCAGCAGTGTACGACAGGGGGCGAGGACTGAAGCTTTCTTT.

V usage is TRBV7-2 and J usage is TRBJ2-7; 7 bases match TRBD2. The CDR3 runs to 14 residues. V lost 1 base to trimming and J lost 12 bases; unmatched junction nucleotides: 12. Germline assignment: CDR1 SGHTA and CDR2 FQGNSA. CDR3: CASSLDPSSTSWYF. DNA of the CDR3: TGTGCCAGCAGCTTAGACCCTTCTTCGACTAGCTGGTACTTC.

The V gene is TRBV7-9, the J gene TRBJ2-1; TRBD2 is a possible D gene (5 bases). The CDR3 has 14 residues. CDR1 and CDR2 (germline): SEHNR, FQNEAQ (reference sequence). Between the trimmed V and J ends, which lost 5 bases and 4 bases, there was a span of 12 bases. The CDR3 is CASSPELVYNEQFF. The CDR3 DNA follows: TGTGCCAGCAGCCCAGAACTAGTATACAATGAGCAGTTCTTC.

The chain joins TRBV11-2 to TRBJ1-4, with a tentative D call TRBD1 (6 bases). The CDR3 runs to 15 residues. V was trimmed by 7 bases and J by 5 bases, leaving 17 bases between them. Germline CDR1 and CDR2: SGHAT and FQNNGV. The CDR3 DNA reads TGTGCCAGCACCCTAGGGGGGCGGGGAAATGAAAAACTGTTTTTT. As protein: CASTLGGRGNEKLFF.

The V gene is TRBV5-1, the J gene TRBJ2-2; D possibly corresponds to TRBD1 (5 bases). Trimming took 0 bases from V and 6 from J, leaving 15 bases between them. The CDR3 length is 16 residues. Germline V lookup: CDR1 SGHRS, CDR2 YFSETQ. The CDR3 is CASSLADTIRPGELFF. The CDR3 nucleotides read TGCGCCAGCAGCTTGGCGGACACTATACGGCCCGGGGAGCTGTTTTTT.

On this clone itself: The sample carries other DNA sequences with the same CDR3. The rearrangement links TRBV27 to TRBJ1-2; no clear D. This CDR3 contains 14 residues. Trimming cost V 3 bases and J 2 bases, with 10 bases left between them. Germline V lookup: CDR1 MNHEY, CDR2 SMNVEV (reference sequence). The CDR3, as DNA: TGTGCCAGCAGTTTGGGCCCGCCCAACTATGGCTACACCTTC. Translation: CASSLGPPNYGYTF.

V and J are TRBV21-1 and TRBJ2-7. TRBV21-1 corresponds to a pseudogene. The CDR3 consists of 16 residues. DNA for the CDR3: TGTGCCAGCAGCAATCACAAAAGGGACGGGACCTACGAGCAGTACTTC. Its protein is CASSNHKRDGTYEQYF.

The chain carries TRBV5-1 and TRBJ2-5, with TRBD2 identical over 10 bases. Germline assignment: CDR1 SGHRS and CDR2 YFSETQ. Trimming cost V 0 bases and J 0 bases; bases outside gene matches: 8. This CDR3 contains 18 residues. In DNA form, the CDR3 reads TGCGCCAGCAGCTTGGGGCTAGCGGGGGTTTCGTACCAAGAGACCCAGTACTTC. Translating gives CASSLGLAGVSYQETQYF.

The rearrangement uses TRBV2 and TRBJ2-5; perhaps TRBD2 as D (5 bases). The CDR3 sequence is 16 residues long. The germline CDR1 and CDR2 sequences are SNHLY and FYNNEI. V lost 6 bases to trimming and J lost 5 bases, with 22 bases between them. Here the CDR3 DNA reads TGTGCCAGCAGGGTCACACGAAAAAGCCGAGGGGAGACCCAGTACTTC. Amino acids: CASRVTRKSRGETQYF.

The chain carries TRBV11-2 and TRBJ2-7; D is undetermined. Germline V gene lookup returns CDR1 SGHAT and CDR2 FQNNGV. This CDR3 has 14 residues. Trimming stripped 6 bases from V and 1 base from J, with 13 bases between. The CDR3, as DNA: TGTGCCAGCAGACGGGCGTCGGTGTCCTACGAGCAGTACTTC. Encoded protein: CASRRASVSYEQYF. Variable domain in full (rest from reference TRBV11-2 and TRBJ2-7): EAGVAQSPRYKIIEKRQSVAFWCNPISGHATLYWYQQILGQGPKLLIQFQNNGVVDDSQLPKDRFSAERLKGVDSTLKIQPAKLEDSAVYLCASRRASVSYEQYFGPGTRLTVT.

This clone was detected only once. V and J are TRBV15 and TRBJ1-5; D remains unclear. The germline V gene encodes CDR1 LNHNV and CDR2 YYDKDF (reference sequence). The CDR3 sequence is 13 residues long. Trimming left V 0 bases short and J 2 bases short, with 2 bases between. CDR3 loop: CATSRDGNQPQHF. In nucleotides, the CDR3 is TGTGCCACCAGCAGAGATGGCAATCAGCCCCAGCATTTT. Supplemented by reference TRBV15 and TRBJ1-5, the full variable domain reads DAMVIQNPRYQVTQFGKPVTLSCSQTLNHNVMYWYQQKSSQAPKLLFHYYDKDFNNEADTPDNFQSRRPNTSFCFLDIRSPGLGDTAMYLCATSRDGNQPQHFGDGTRLSIL.